This TCR beta chain is from a study of PD-1 blockade in classical Hodgkin lymphoma. The repertoire was sequenced with immunoSEQ multiplex PCR; TCRdb's copy has only in-frame clones and lacks some. Altogether 100,000 to 120,000 clones are present, approximately 89% being singletons, with the ten largest covering roughly 19%. The time point: cycle 4 day 1 (C4D1), after less than 7 weeks of nivolumab. All patients relapsed after autologous stem cell transplantation, and brentuximab vedotin exposure varied. Regarding the study as a whole: While CD8+ TCR diversity did not rise significantly by C4D1, CD4+ TCR diversity did. Exclusion applied to patients who initiated nivolumab less than 1 year following ASCT.

To note about this clone: As yet, its antigen is unknown.

CDR3 length: 16 amino acids. V trimming: 2 bases; J trimming: 0 bases; junction bases outside the gene matches: 6. From germline, CDR1 is MNHEY and CDR2 SVGAGI. The TCR comes from a human donor with classical Hodgkin lymphoma. J is TRBJ1-2 and V is TRBV6-5, with TRBD1 matching 7 bases. Specimen: peripheral blood mononuclear cells (PBMCs), collected before the fourth cycle of nivolumab. CDR3 sequence reads: CASSYLRDSPNYGYTF. CDR3 DNA: TGTGCCAGCAGTTACCTGCGGGACAGCCCTAACTATGGCTACACCTTC.